There are a few counts of the clone carrying this T cell receptor beta chain. The source of the sample is a study of T cells after yellow fever vaccination. TCRdb recomputed calls from the 5' RACE reads with MiXCR, one row per CDR3 protein. The data contain 150,000 to 200,000 distinct CDR3 sequences, 11% of them singletons. Sequencing used CD8+ T cells sorted from PBMCs, obtained 15 days after the yellow fever booster vaccination. This sequence originates from a man aged 18 to 30 who received the YFV17D yellow fever vaccine.

The CDR3 sequence is CASSGPSGGYGYTF. The CDR3 nucleotides are TGTGCCAGCAGCGGCCCATCAGGGGGCTATGGCTACACCTTC. The J gene is TRBJ1-2, the V gene TRBV5-6; 7 positions agree with TRBD1. Losses at the gene ends were 4 bases for V and 4 bases for J; bases not matched to a gene: 7. CDR1 is SGHDT and CDR2 is YYEEEE in the germline V gene. The CDR3 runs to 14 residues.